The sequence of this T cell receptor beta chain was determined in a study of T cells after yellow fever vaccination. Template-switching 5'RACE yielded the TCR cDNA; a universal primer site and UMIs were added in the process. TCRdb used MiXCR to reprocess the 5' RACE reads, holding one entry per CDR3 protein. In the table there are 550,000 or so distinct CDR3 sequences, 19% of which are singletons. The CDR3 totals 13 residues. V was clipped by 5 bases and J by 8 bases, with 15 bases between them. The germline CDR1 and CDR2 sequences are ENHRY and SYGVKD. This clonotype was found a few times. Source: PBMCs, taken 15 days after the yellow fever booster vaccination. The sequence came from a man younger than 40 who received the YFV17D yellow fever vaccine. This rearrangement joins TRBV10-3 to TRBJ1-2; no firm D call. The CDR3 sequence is CAISPMTGYGYTF. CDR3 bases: TGTGCCATCAGTCCCATGACGGGGTACGGCTACACCTTC.